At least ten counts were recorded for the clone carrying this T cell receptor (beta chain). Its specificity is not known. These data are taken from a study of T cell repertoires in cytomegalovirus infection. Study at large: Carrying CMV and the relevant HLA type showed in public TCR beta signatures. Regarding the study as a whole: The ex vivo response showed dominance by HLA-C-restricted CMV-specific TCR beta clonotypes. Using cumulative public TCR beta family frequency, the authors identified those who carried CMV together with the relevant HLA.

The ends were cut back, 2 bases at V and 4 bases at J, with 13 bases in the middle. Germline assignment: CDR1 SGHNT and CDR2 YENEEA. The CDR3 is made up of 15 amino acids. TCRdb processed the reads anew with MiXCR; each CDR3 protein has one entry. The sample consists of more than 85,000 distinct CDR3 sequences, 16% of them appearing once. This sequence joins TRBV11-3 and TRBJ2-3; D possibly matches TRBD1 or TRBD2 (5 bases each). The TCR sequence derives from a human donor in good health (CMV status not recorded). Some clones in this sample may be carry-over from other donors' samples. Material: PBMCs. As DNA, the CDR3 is TGTGCCAGCAGCTTACAGGGAACGAGGGCAGATACGCAGTATTTT. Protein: CASSLQGTRADTQYF.